Included here is one TCR beta chain sequence, with context. No conserved phenylalanine or tryptophan ends this CDR3, so it is likely a read error. Because the CDR3's place on the DNA is in doubt, the DNA is left out and the CDR3 is given as listed by TCRdb. The data were taken from a study of tumor-infiltrating lymphocytes in oesophageal squamous cell carcinoma. TCRdb reprocessed the PCR reads with MiXCR, giving one entry per CDR3 protein. The sample contains tens of thousands of distinct CDR3 sequences, under 50% of which appear only once. This TCR derives from a male donor with esophageal squamous cell carcinoma. Sequencing was carried out using esophageal tumor tissue.

The CDR3 protein is CASRRLHLRC. V gene TRBV5-5 combines with J gene TRBJ2-6. Germline values: CDR1 SGHKS, CDR2 YYEKEE (reference sequence). The CDR3 adds up to 10 amino acids, both ends counted.